The 5 T cell receptor beta chains in this list originate from one sample, sequenced in a study of blood T cell repertoires in COVID-19 (dated by TCRdb to the early 2020s). Library generation was performed with the immunoSEQ multiplex PCR assay. This is the immuneACCESS table as TCRdb keeps it, with only in-frame sequences that have V and J called. A part of the clones is gone; compared with another copy, unresolved V genes explain less than half, and the rest is unexplained. The sample contains hundreds of thousands of clones, about 86% of them found a single time. The ten largest clonotypes hold more than 4% of the sample. Sequenced: PBMCs or T cells enriched from blood (not recorded which). These receptors all stem from a woman aged 25 to 39 who had been exposed to COVID-19.

This rearrangement joins TRBV12-5 to TRBJ1-3, with D possibly TRBD1 on 6 matching bases. This CDR3 contains 16 residues. From germline, CDR1 is LGHNT and CDR2 FRNRAP. Trimming pared 6 bases from V and 5 bases from J, leaving 20 bases between. The CDR3 is CASGPPSQGLRNTIYF. In nucleotides, the CDR3 is TGTGCTAGTGGCCCTCCATCACAGGGTCTGAGAAACACCATATATTTT.

The chain employs TRBV27 and TRBJ2-7, with a tentative D call TRBD1 (7 bases). Per the germline V gene, CDR1 is MNHEY and CDR2 is SMNVEV (reference sequence). This CDR3 region has 16 residues. V lost 0 bases, J lost 4 bases, and 16 bases lay in between. The CDR3 region is CASSLSYRQGGYEQYF. DNA of the CDR3: TGTGCCAGCAGTTTATCCTACCGACAGGGAGGATACGAGCAGTACTTC.

The chain has TRBV6-5 and TRBJ1-1; perhaps TRBD1 as D (6 bases). The CDR3 loop spans 15 amino acids. CDR1 and CDR2 (germline): MNHEY, SVGAGI. Trimming stripped 5 bases from V and 6 bases from J, with 19 bases between. The CDR3 bases are TGTGCCAGCAGTCCTCCCCAGGGGTTTATCTCTGAAGCTTTCTTT. Translating it yields CASSPPQGFISEAFF.

Only one count was recorded for this clone. The chain uses TRBV2 and TRBJ2-1, with D unresolved. Trimming removed 8 bases from V and 4 bases from J, with 18 bases in between. The CDR3 covers 15 residues. The germline CDR1 and CDR2 sequences are SNHLY and FYNNEI. The CDR3 here is CASSPRPAVYNEQFF. The CDR3, as DNA: TGTGCCAGCTCTCCGAGGCCGGCGGTATACAATGAGCAGTTCTTC.

The rearrangement uses TRBV21-1 and TRBJ2-3; the D segment call TRBD1 is taken from the table without a DNA check. TRBV21-1 is noted as a pseudogene. The CDR3 totals 17 residues. This CDR3 is CASRYGQDRGRTDTQYF. The CDR3 DNA sequence: TGTGCCAGCAGATACGGTCAAGACAGGGGGCGCACAGATACGCAGTATTTT.